The 29 T cell receptor beta chains below come from one sample, sequenced in a study of human T cells and chemical hapten exposure. Each CDR3 protein gets one entry after TCRdb re-called the RACE reads with MiXCR. The repertoire holds tens of thousands of distinct CDR3 sequences, with approximately 9.9% as singletons. Time point described: pre-sensitization, week 0. The treatment was: therapeutic diphenylcyclopropenone sensitization with weekly scalp DPC. Sequenced here: whole blood, sampled in connection with sensitization to the hapten diphenylcyclopropenone (DPC). Receptor source: a woman aged 45-59 years with alopecia areata. Some clones in this sample may be carry-over from other donors' samples.

This clonotype came up a few times. The V gene is TRBV3-1, the J gene TRBJ1-6, with a possible D match to TRBD1 (5 bases). The germline gives CDR1 LGHDT, CDR2 YNNKEL (reference sequence). CDR3 length: 17 amino acids. The V end lost 2 bases, the J end lost 6 bases, and 17 bases lay between the germline ends. Here the CDR3 reads CASSQKFGLGGNSPLHF. The CDR3, as DNA: TGTGCCAGCAGCCAAAAATTCGGCCTGGGGGGTAATTCACCCCTCCACTTT.

This chain connects TRBV2 to TRBJ2-2; weak D call: TRBD1 (6 bases). CDR1 is SNHLY and CDR2 is FYNNEI in the germline V gene. Trimming pared 4 bases from V and 2 bases from J, leaving 8 bases between. CDR3 length equals 14 residues. This CDR3 reads CASSGTVNTGELFF. CDR3 coding DNA: TGTGCCAGCAGTGGGACAGTTAACACCGGGGAGCTGTTTTTT. The full variable domain, completed using reference TRBV2 and TRBJ2-2, is EPEVTQTPSHQVTQMGQEVILRCVPISNHLYFYWYRQILGQKVEFLVSFYNNEISEKSEIFDDQFSVERPDGSNFTLKIRSTKLEDSAMYFCASSGTVNTGELFFGEGSRLTVL.

In this sample, this clonotype turned up many times. At one end the junction does not follow the germline gene, possibly because of a read error. V usage is TRBV2 and J usage is TRBJ2-1; D is unresolved. The CDR3 sequence is 13 residues long. Germline V gene sequence: CDR1 SNHLY, CDR2 FYNNEI. The CDR3 DNA reads as TGTGCCAGCAGGGAAGGCTATTACAATGAGCAGTTCTTC. This encodes CASREGYYNEQFF.

This clonotype was detected ten times or more. V gene TRBV12-5 combines with J gene TRBJ2-1, with 11 bases identical to TRBD2. This CDR3 contains 14 residues. Per germline, CDR1 LGHNT and CDR2 FRNRAP. The J segment lost 5 bases and the V segment lost 7 bases, leaving 4 bases of the junction unmatched. The CDR3 region is CASAKGLADNEQFF. The CDR3 bases are TGTGCTAGTGCCAAGGGACTAGCGGACAATGAGCAGTTCTTC.

This clonotype turned up a few times. This chain links TRBV2 with TRBJ2-1, with 8 bases matching TRBD2. The CDR3 has 16 residues. The V segment lost 6 bases and the J segment 0 bases; nucleotides outside the gene matches: 7. Germline V gene lookup returns CDR1 SNHLY and CDR2 FYNNEI. Here the CDR3 DNA reads TGTGCCAGCAGCCCAACTAGCGGCCTCTCCTACAATGAGCAGTTCTTC. As protein: CASSPTSGLSYNEQFF. Full variable domain (missing parts from reference TRBV2 and TRBJ2-1): EPEVTQTPSHQVTQMGQEVILRCVPISNHLYFYWYRQILGQKVEFLVSFYNNEISEKSEIFDDQFSVERPDGSNFTLKIRSTKLEDSAMYFCASSPTSGLSYNEQFFGPGTRLTVL.

This clonotype was seen ten or more times. The V and J genes are TRBV19 and TRBJ1-2; D possibly corresponds to TRBD1 (5 bases). CDR1 is LNHDA, CDR2 SQIVND, per germline (reference sequence). CDR3 length: 14 amino acids. Between the trimmed V and J ends, which lost 6 bases and 0 bases, there was a span of 11 bases. CDR3 coding DNA: TGTGCCAGTAGGCGGGACGAGGCTAACTATGGCTACACCTTC. The encoded protein is CASRRDEANYGYTF.

This CDR3 is CASRSGGTEAFF. The CDR3 DNA is TGTGCCAGCAGGTCAGGGGGCACTGAAGCTTTCTTT. The V gene is TRBV6-2 or TRBV6-3, the J gene TRBJ1-1; 7 bases align to TRBD1. Germline CDR1 MNHEY, CDR2 SVGEGT. J gave up 4 bases and V 6 bases, and 2 bases lay outside the gene matches. CDR3 length: 12 residues.

This clonotype was observed a few times. The J gene is TRBJ1-1, the V gene TRBV4-1; 11 bases are shared with TRBD1. The germline CDR1 and CDR2 sequences are MGHRA and YSYEKL. CDR3 size: 14 residues. V shed 1 base, J shed 7 bases, and the junction held 2 bases outside the gene matches. DNA of the CDR3: TGCGCCAGCAGCCAAGGGACAGGGGGCTATGAAGCTTTCTTT. It specifies CASSQGTGGYEAFF.

Within the sample, this clonotype is medium-sized (0.01 to 0.1%). V is TRBV20-1 and J is TRBJ2-2, with D perhaps assigned TRBD1 or TRBD2 (5 bases each). This CDR3 is 12 amino acids long. Germline V lookup: CDR1 DFQATT, CDR2 SNEGSKA (reference sequence). V shed 6 bases and J shed 4 bases, with 9 bases lying between them. The CDR3 bases are TGCAGTGCGGCCGGGACCACCGGGGAGCTGTTTTTT. It codes for CSAAGTTGELFF.

This clonotype was detected many times. V gene TRBV2 combines with J gene TRBJ2-3; D is unclear. CDR3 length: 12 residues. The ends were cut back, 4 bases at V and 8 bases at J, with 10 bases in the middle. Per germline, CDR1 SNHLY and CDR2 FYNNEI. CDR3 sequence: CASSVPLGTQYF. DNA of the CDR3: TGTGCCAGCAGTGTCCCCTTGGGTACGCAGTATTTT.

The gene calls are TRBV20-1 and TRBJ2-2; weak D call: TRBD1 (5 bases). CDR3 length equals 14 residues. Germline V gene lookup returns CDR1 DFQATT and CDR2 SNEGSKA (reference sequence). Trimming left V 3 bases short and J 1 base short, with 9 bases between. The DNA of the CDR3 is TGCAGTGCTAGCCTACAGGTGAACACCGGGGAGCTGTTTTTT. This encodes CSASLQVNTGELFF.

This clonotype appeared a few times. The gene calls are TRBV27 and TRBJ2-5; maybe TRBD1 (5 bases). The V and J ends lost 3 bases and 4 bases respectively, with 12 bases between them. CDR1 MNHEY and CDR2 SMNVEV come from the germline V gene (reference sequence). The CDR3 spans 14 residues. The CDR3 DNA follows: TGTGCCAGCAGTTTTCAGGGCCCTTTAGAGACCCAGTACTTC. This codes for CASSFQGPLETQYF.

The chain is built from TRBV12-3 or TRBV12-4 and TRBJ2-1; D is unclear. The length of the CDR3 is 15 residues. V was pared by 4 bases and J by 3 bases, with 13 bases between. The CDR3 region is CASSSTPEVYNEQFF. In DNA form, the CDR3 reads TGTGCCAGCAGTTCCACTCCCGAGGTCTACAATGAGCAGTTCTTC.

This clonotype was seen ten or more times. The V call is TRBV7-2, the J call TRBJ2-1; 7 nucleotides match TRBD2. CDR1 is SGHTA, CDR2 FQGNSA, per germline. The ends lost 7 bases at V and 8 bases at J; junction bases unmatched: 14. The CDR3 loop spans 15 amino acids. CDR3: CASNQRGLPKDEQFF. CDR3 DNA: TGTGCCAGCAACCAAAGGGGACTACCCAAGGATGAGCAGTTCTTC.

In its sample, this clonotype was seen many times. The chain carries TRBV7-9 and TRBJ1-4; TRBD1 is a possible D gene (6 bases). V gave up 6 bases and J gave up 3 bases, with 11 bases separating them. Germline values: CDR1 SEHNR, CDR2 FQNEAQ (reference sequence). CDR3 length: 14 amino acids. CDR3 amino acids: CASSPGVANEKLFF. The CDR3 bases are TGTGCCAGCAGTCCAGGGGTGGCTAATGAAAAACTGTTTTTT.

This clonotype was observed a handful of times. This sequence joins TRBV9 and TRBJ2-7, with 9 positions matching TRBD1. Germline trimming cut 0 bases from V and 7 bases from J; bases unmatched to any gene: 5. The CDR3 is 14 amino acids. Germline lookup yields CDR1 SGDLS and CDR2 YYNGEE. In DNA form, the CDR3 reads TGTGCCAGCAGCGTAGGGACAGGGGATTGGGAGCAGTACTTC. It yields the protein CASSVGTGDWEQYF.

The chain couples TRBV7-3 to TRBJ2-7, with D perhaps matching TRBD2 (5 bases). The CDR3 has 12 residues. With 3 bases removed from V and 4 bases from J, the gap between germline ends came to 7 bases. CDR1 is SGHTA, CDR2 FQGTGA, per germline. CDR3 coding DNA: TGTGCCAGCAGCTTCGGACTGTACGAGCAGTACTTC. Translated, it gives CASSFGLYEQYF.

This clonotype turned up a few times. J is TRBJ2-7 and V is TRBV4-3, with a weak D call TRBD2 (5 bases). Trimming removed 0 bases from V and 6 bases from J, with 15 bases in between. The V gene's germline CDR1 is LGHNA and CDR2 YSLEER. CDR3 length: 15 residues. The CDR3 here is CASSQDVLVRSEQYF. CDR3 nucleotides: TGCGCCAGCAGCCAAGATGTACTAGTTCGATCCGAGCAGTACTTC.

V usage is TRBV10-2 and J usage is TRBJ2-1, with no clear D. CDR1 WSHSY and CDR2 SAAADI come from the germline V gene. This CDR3 contains 13 residues. The ends were cut back, 6 bases at V and 7 bases at J, with 13 bases in the middle. CDR3 sequence reads: CASSDPGFNEQFF. CDR3 coding DNA: TGCGCCAGCAGCGATCCTGGTTTTAATGAGCAGTTCTTC.

This clonotype has ten or more counts. This chain connects TRBV20-1 to TRBJ1-1; D is perhaps TRBD1 (6 bases). CDR1 DFQATT and CDR2 SNEGSKA come from the germline V gene (reference sequence). The CDR3 is made up of 11 amino acids. Trimming left V 8 bases short and J 11 bases short, with 18 bases between. The CDR3 loop reads CSTKGGWVAFF. The CDR3 DNA reads TGCAGTACCAAAGGGGGGTGGGTGGCTTTCTTT.

The rearrangement uses TRBV28 and TRBJ2-7, with D unresolved. Per germline, CDR1 MDHEN and CDR2 SYDVKM. The CDR3 loop spans 12 amino acids. Trimming removed 5 bases from V and 6 bases from J, with 11 bases in between. In nucleotides, the CDR3 is TGTGCCAGCAGTCCCGTAGGGTTCGAGCAGTACTTC. Translation gives CASSPVGFEQYF.

This chain links TRBV6-5 with TRBJ1-4; 7 nucleotides agree with TRBD1. This CDR3 region has 15 residues. The V segment lost 0 bases and the J segment 8 bases; nucleotides outside the gene matches: 6. The germline CDR1 and CDR2 sequences are MNHEY and SVGAGI. CDR3 residues: CASSYSAGGVEKLFF. The CDR3 bases are TGTGCCAGCAGTTACTCGGCAGGGGGTGTGGAAAAACTGTTTTTT.

This clonotype came up a few times. The V gene is TRBV4-1, the J gene TRBJ2-7; 9 nucleotides line up with TRBD1. The germline V gene encodes CDR1 MGHRA and CDR2 YSYEKL. The trim removed 6 bases at V and 1 base at J, leaving 7 bases unmatched. The CDR3 length is 15 residues. CDR3 in amino acids: CASSLGQGLSYEQYF. The CDR3 nucleotides are TGCGCCAGCAGTCTTGGACAGGGGTTATCCTACGAGCAGTACTTC.

This clonotype was found many times. The V call is TRBV10-3, the J call TRBJ1-5; D unresolved. The V and J ends lost 4 bases and 3 bases respectively, with 4 bases between them. The germline V gene encodes CDR1 ENHRY and CDR2 SYGVKD. The CDR3 loop spans 12 amino acids. The CDR3 DNA follows: TGTGCCATCAGTGTTGACAATCAGCCCCAGCATTTT. This encodes CAISVDNQPQHF.

This clonotype was seen at least ten times. This chain joins TRBV30 and TRBJ1-2; TRBD1 matches 8 bases. With 3 bases clipped from V and 7 bases from J, the junction kept 10 bases outside the gene matches. CDR1 is GTSNPN and CDR2 is SVGIG in the germline V gene (reference sequence). The CDR3 contains 14 residues. CDR3 DNA sequence: TGTGCCTGGAGGTTGGCCGCAGGGGGCCTTGGCTACACCTTC. It is translated as CAWRLAAGGLGYTF.

This chain uses TRBV7-2 with TRBJ2-1; 15 bases are shared with TRBD2. This CDR3 comprises 16 residues. With V trimmed by 5 bases and J by 5 bases, 4 bases remained unmatched. Germline V CDR1 and CDR2: SGHTA, FQGNSA. CDR3 loop: CASSAGLAGGHNEQFF. Here the CDR3 DNA reads TGTGCCAGCAGCGCCGGACTAGCGGGGGGGCACAATGAGCAGTTCTTC.

The rearrangement joins TRBV12-3 or TRBV12-4 to TRBJ2-1; no clear D. V shed 1 base and J shed 2 bases, with 9 bases lying between them. The CDR3 length is 15 residues. In DNA form, the CDR3 reads TGTGCCAGCAGTTTAGGTTCCTTTACCTACAATGAGCAGTTCTTC. Protein: CASSLGSFTYNEQFF.

This clonotype was counted at least ten times. The chain employs TRBV7-2 and TRBJ1-5, with D possibly TRBD1 on 6 matching bases. The germline gives CDR1 SGHTA, CDR2 FQGNSA. The CDR3 extends over 13 amino acids. Trimming stripped 6 bases from V and 8 bases from J, with 14 bases between. As DNA, the CDR3 is TGTGCCAGCAGTCCAGGGGTTATGGAGCCCCAGCATTTT. This codes for CASSPGVMEPQHF.

The table lists this clonotype with a few counts. The J gene is TRBJ1-1, the V gene TRBV5-1; weak D call: TRBD1 (6 bases). Trimming took 6 bases from V and 1 from J, leaving 16 bases between them. CDR1 is SGHRS and CDR2 is YFSETQ in the germline V gene. The CDR3 covers 15 residues. The CDR3 DNA sequence: TGCGCCAGCAACTCCGGAGGGACACCGAACACTGAAGCTTTCTTT. It specifies CASNSGGTPNTEAFF.